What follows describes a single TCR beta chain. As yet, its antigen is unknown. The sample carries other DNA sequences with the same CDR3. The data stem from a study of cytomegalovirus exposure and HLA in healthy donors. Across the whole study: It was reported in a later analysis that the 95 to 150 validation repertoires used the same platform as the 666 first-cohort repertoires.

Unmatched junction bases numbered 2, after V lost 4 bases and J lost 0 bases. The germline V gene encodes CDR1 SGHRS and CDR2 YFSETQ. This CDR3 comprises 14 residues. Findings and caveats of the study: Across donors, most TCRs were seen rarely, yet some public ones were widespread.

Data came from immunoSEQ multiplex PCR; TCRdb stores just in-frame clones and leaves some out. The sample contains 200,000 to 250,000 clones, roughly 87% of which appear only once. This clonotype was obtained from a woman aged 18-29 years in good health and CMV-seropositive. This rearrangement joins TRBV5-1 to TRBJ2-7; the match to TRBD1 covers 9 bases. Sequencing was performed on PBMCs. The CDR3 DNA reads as TGCGCCAGCAGCCTGGGACAGGGCTCCTACGAGCAGTACTTC. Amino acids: CASSLGQGSYEQYF.